This T cell receptor (beta chain) appears in the sequencing data of a study of molecular identifiers for immune sequencing clone quantification. This clonotype was observed a handful of times. No antigen is known for it. Overall study results and limits: In cases of identical TCR molecules sharing a barcode, highly expanded clone sizes could be underestimated.

Making the bulk TCR libraries relied on previously described methods and listed TCR primers. TCRdb re-called the PCR reads with MiXCR, one entry per CDR3 protein. The profile covers about 630,000 distinct CDR3 sequences, with roughly 23% appearing a single time and 0.78% taken by the ten largest. V dropped 9 bases and J dropped 3 bases, with 12 bases sitting between them. This CDR3 is built from 12 residues. The V gene's germline CDR1 is MNHEY and CDR2 SVGEGT. The sequence derives from a human donor in good health. Some libraries in this study had Jurkat cell RNA spiked in. This chain joins TRBV6-2 or TRBV6-3 and TRBJ2-7; D gene unclear. Sequenced sample: naive CD8+ T cells from blood, with Jurkat cell RNA spiked in. Described subset: FACS-sorted CD8+CD4-CCR7+CD45RA+ naive T cells. CDR3 DNA sequence: TGTGCCAGTTGCACATCAGTCTACGAGCAGTACTTC. Translating gives CASCTSVYEQYF.